The 5 T cell receptor beta chains below were found in one sample sequenced in a study of shared clonotypes between healthy human individuals. Generated by immunoSEQ multiplex PCR, the TCRdb table keeps only in-frame clones and is missing some. This table has a few hundred thousand clones, around 80% appearing once. The sample taken for sequencing was PBMCs. These receptors originate from a middle-aged woman in good health. Some clones in this sample may be carry-over from other donors' samples.

This clone was detected a few times. V usage is TRBV19 and J usage is TRBJ2-1; 8 nucleotides align to TRBD2. V lost 4 bases, J lost 10 bases, and 6 bases stayed unmatched. The CDR3 consists of 13 residues. Germline V gene lookup returns CDR1 LNHDA and CDR2 SQIVND (reference sequence). The CDR3 sequence: CASSSREGLEQFF. In nucleotides, the CDR3 is TGTGCCAGTAGTAGTCGGGAGGGCCTAGAGCAGTTCTTC.

The chain has TRBV29-1 and TRBJ2-7; 13 positions agree with TRBD2. V lost 6 bases, J lost 6 bases, and 5 bases stayed unmatched. Germline V gene lookup returns CDR1 SQVTM and CDR2 ANQGSEA. There are 13 residues in the CDR3. CDR3 sequence (DNA): TGCAGCGTAGGACTAGCGGGAGATGGCGAGCAGTACTTC. Its protein product is CSVGLAGDGEQYF.

This chain connects TRBV4-2 to TRBJ2-3, with 13 bases aligning to TRBD2. There are 15 residues in the CDR3. CDR1 is LGHNA and CDR2 is YNFKEQ in the germline V gene. The ends lost 5 bases at V and 5 bases at J; junction bases unmatched: 4. The CDR3 DNA is TGTGCCAGCAGCTCACTAGCGGGAGGGGGAGATACGCAGTATTTT. Encoded protein: CASSSLAGGGDTQYF.

V is TRBV7-3 and J is TRBJ1-3; D gene ambiguous. The germline V gene has CDR1 SGHTA and CDR2 FQGTGA. The ends were cut back, 4 bases at V and 4 bases at J, with 14 bases in the middle. The CDR3 is made up of 15 amino acids. The CDR3 DNA reads as TGTGCCAGCAGCTCCCCAGGAGGGATCGGAAACACCATATATTTT. Translated, it gives CASSSPGGIGNTIYF.

The chain couples TRBV28 to TRBJ2-3; D unclear. The CDR3 spans 15 residues. V lost 5 bases to trimming and J lost 0 bases, with 12 bases between them. Germline CDR1 is MDHEN and CDR2 is SYDVKM. CDR3 in DNA: TGTGCCAGCAGTCCACTCGCGACTAGCACAGATACGCAGTATTTT. As protein: CASSPLATSTDTQYF.